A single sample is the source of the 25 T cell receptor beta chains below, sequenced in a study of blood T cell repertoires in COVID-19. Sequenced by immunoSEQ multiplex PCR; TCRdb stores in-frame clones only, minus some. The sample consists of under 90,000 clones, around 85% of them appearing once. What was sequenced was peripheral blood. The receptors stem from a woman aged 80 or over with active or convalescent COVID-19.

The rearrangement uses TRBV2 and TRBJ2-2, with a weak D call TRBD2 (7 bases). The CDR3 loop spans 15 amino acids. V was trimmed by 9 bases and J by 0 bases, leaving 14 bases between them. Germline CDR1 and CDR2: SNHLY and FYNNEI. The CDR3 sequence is CARQRGGTNTGELFF. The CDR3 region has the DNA TGTGCCAGACAAAGGGGGGGTACGAACACCGGGGAGCTGTTTTTT.

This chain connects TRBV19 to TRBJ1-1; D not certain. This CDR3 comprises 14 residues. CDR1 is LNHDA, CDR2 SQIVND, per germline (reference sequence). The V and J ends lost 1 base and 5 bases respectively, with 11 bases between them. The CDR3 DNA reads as TGTGCCAGTAGTATAGGGACTAGAGGTACTGAAGCTTTCTTT. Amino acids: CASSIGTRGTEAFF.

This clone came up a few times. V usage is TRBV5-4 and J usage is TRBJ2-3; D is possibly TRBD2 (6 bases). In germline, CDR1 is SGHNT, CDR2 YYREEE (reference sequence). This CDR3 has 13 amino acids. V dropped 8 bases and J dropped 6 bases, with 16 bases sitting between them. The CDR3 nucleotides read TGTGCCAGTAAACTCGGGGGTGGGGATACGCAGTATTTT. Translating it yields CASKLGGGDTQYF. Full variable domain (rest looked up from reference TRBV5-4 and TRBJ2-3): ETGVTQSPTHLIKTRGQQVTLRCSSQSGHNTVSWYQQALGQGPQFIFQYYREEENGRGNFPPRFSGLQFPNYSSELNVNALELDDSALYLCASKLGGGDTQYFGPGTRLTVL.

The CDR3 here is CASSPGGNQPQHF. DNA for the CDR3: TGTGCCAGCAGCCCAGGGGGCAATCAGCCCCAGCATTTT. The rearrangement uses TRBV11-1 and TRBJ1-5, with D possibly being TRBD1 (6 bases). The CDR3 sequence is 13 residues long. V was trimmed by 5 bases and J by 2 bases, leaving 7 bases between them. Germline V gives CDR1 SGHAT, CDR2 FQDESV (reference sequence).

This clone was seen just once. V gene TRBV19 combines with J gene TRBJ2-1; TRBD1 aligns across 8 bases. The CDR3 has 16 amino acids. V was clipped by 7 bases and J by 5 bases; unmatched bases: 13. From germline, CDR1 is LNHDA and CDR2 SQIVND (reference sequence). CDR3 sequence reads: CASTLRPGQGNNEQFF. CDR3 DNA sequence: TGTGCCAGTACCCTTCGACCAGGACAGGGCAACAATGAGCAGTTCTTC.

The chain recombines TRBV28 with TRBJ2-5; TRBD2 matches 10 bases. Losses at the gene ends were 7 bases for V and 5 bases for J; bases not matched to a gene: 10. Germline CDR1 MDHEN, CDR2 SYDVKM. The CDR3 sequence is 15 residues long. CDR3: CASTQLAGATETQYF. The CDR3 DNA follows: TGTGCCAGCACCCAGCTAGCGGGAGCCACCGAGACCCAGTACTTC.

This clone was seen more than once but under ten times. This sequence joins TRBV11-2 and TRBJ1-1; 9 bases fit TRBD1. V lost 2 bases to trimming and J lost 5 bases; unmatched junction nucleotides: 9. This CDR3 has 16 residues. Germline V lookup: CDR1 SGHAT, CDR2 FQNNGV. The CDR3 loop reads CASSLRGQGKGTEAFF. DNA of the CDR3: TGTGCCAGCAGCTTAAGGGGACAGGGAAAAGGGACTGAAGCTTTCTTT.

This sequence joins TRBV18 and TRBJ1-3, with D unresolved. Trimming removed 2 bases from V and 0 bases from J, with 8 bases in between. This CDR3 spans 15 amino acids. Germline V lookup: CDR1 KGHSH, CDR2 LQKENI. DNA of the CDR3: TGTGCCAGCTCACCAATGGCCCTCTCTGGAAACACCATATATTTT. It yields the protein CASSPMALSGNTIYF.

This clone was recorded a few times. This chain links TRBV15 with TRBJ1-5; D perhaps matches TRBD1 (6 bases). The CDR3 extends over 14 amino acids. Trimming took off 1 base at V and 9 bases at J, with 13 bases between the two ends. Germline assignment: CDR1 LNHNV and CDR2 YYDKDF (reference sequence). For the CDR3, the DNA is TGTGCCACCAGCAGAGGTCAGGGGCCTTGGCCCCAGCATTTT. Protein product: CATSRGQGPWPQHF.

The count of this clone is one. The CDR3 DNA reads as TGTGCCAGCAGTTTGACAGGAGACACCGGGGAGCTGTTTTTT. Its translation: CASSLTGDTGELFF. This chain links TRBV2 with TRBJ2-2, with D possibly being TRBD1 (6 bases). The V end lost 5 bases, the J end lost 3 bases, and 10 bases lay between the germline ends. The CDR3 totals 14 residues. Germline loops: CDR1 SNHLY, CDR2 FYNNEI.

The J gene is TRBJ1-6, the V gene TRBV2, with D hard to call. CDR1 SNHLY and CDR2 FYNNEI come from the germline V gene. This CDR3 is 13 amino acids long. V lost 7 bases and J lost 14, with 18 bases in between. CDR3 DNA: TGTGCCAGCATCACCTGGCCAATTCAAACCCTCCACTTT. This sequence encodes CASITWPIQTLHF.

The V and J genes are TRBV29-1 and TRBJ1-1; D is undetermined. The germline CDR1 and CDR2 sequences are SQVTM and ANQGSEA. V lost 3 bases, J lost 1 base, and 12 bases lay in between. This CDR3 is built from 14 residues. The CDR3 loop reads CSVERGLTNTEAFF. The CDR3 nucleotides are TGCAGCGTTGAGCGAGGACTAACGAACACTGAAGCTTTCTTT. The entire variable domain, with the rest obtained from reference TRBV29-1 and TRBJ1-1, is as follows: SAVISQKPSRDICQRGTSLTIQCQVDSQVTMMFWYRQQPGQSLTLIATANQGSEATYESGFVIDKFPISRPNLTFSTLTVSNMSPEDSSIYLCSVERGLTNTEAFFGQGTRLTVV.

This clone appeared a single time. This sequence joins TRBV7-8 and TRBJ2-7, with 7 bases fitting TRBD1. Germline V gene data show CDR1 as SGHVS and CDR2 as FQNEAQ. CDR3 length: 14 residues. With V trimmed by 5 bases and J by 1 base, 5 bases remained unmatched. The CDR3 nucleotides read TGTGCCAGCAGCAAAGGGACAGCTTCCTACGAGCAGTACTTC. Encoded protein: CASSKGTASYEQYF.

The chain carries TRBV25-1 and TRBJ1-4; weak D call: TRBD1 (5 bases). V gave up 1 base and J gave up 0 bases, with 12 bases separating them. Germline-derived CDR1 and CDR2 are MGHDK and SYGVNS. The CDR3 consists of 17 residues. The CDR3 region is CASSEFRGSATNEKLFF. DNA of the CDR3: TGTGCCAGCAGTGAATTTAGGGGTTCTGCAACTAATGAAAAACTGTTTTTT.

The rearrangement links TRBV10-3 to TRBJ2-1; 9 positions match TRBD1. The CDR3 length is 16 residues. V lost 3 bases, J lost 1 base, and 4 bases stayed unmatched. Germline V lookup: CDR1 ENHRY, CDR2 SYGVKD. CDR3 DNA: TGTGCCATCAGTGACCCGACAGGGGGATCCTACAATGAGCAGTTCTTC. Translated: CAISDPTGGSYNEQFF.

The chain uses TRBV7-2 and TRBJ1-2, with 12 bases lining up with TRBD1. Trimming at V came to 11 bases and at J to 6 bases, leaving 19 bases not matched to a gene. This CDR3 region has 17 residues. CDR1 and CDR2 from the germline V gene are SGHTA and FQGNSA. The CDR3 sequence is CARGDPGQGAGGDGYTF. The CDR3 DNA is TGTGCCCGTGGGGACCCGGGACAGGGGGCCGGAGGAGATGGCTACACCTTC.

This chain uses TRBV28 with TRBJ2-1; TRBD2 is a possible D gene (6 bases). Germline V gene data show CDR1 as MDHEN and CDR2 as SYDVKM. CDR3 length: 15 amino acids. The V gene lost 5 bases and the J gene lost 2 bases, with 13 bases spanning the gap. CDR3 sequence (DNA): TGTGCCAGCAGTACCTTCGGGAGCGCCTACAATGAGCAGTTCTTC. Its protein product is CASSTFGSAYNEQFF.

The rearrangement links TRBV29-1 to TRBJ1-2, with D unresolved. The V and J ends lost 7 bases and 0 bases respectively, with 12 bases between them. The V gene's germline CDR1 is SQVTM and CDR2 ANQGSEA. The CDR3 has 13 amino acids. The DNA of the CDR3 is TGCAGCGCCTCACACAGTCCTAACTATGGCTACACCTTC. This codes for CSASHSPNYGYTF. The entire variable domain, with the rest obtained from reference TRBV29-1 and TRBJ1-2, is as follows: SAVISQKPSRDICQRGTSLTIQCQVDSQVTMMFWYRQQPGQSLTLIATANQGSEATYESGFVIDKFPISRPNLTFSTLTVSNMSPEDSSIYLCSASHSPNYGYTFGSGTRLTVV.

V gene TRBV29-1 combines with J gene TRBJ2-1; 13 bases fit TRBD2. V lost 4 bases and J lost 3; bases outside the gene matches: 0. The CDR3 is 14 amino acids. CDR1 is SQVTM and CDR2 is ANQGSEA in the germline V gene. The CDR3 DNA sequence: TGCAGCGTTGGGACTAGCGGGGGCTACAATGAGCAGTTCTTC. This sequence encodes CSVGTSGGYNEQFF.

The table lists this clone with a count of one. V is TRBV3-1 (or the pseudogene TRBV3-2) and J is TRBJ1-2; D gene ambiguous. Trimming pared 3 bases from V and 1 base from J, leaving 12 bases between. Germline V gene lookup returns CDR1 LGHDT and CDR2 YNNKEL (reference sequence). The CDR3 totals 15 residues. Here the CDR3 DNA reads TGTGCCAGCAGCCAGCAACAGCTCCTTAACTATGGCTACACCTTC. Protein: CASSQQQLLNYGYTF.

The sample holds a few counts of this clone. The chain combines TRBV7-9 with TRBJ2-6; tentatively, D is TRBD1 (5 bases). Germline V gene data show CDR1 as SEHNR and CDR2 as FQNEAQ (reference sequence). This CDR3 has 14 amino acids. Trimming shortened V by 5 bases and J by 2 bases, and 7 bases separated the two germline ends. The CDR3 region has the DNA TGTGCCAGCAGCCAGACAGCTGGGGCCAACGTCCTGACTTTC. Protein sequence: CASSQTAGANVLTF. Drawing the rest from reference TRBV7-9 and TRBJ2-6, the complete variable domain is DTGVSQNPRHKITKRGQNVTFRCDPISEHNRLYWYRQTLGQGPEFLTYFQNEAQLEKSRLLSDRFSAERPKGSFSTLEIQRTEQGDSAMYLCASSQTAGANVLTFGAGSRLTVL.

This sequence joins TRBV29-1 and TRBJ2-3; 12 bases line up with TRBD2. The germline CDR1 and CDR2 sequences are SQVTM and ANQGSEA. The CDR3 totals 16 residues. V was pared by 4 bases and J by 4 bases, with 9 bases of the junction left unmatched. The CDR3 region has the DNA TGCAGCGTTGCCCCTACTAGCGGGGGGAGGGCAGATACGCAGTATTTT. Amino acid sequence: CSVAPTSGGRADTQYF.

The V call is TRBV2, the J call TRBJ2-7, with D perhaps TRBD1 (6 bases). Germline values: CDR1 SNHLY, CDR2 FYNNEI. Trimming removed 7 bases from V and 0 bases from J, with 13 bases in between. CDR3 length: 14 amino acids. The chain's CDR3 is CASMKDRLSYEQYF. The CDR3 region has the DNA TGTGCCAGCATGAAGGACAGACTCTCCTACGAGCAGTACTTC.

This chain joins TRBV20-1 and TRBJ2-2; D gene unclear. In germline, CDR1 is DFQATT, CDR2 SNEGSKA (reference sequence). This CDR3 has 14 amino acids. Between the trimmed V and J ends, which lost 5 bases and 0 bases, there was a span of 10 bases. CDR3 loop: CSARGPTNTGELFF. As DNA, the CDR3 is TGCAGTGCTCGTGGGCCGACGAACACCGGGGAGCTGTTTTTT.

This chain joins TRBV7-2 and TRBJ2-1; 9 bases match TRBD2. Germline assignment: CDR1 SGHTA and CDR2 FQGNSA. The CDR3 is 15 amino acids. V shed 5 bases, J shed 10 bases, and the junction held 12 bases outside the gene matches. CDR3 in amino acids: CASSRFIAGEREQFF. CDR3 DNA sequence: TGTGCCAGCAGCCGTTTTATAGCGGGAGAAAGGGAGCAGTTCTTC. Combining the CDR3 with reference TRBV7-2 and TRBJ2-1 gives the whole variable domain GAGVSQSPSNKVTEKGKDVELRCDPISGHTALYWYRQSLGQGLEFLIYFQGNSAPDKSGLPSDRFSAERTGGSVSTLTIQRTQQEDSAVYLCASSRFIAGEREQFFGPGTRLTVL.